These 27 T cell receptor beta chains originate from one sample sequenced in a study of cytomegalovirus exposure and HLA in healthy donors. Primers: 60 Vbeta forward and 13 Jbeta reverse. Sequenced by immunoSEQ multiplex PCR; TCRdb stores in-frame clones only, minus some. The repertoire holds 95,000 to 120,000 clones, with 67% as singletons. The specimen was PBMCs. The origin of the receptors is a man aged 18-30 years in good health and CMV-seropositive.

This clone was recorded only once. This sequence joins TRBV4-2 and TRBJ2-3, with 7 bases identical to TRBD2. The germline gives CDR1 LGHNA, CDR2 YNFKEQ. Trimming took 3 bases from V and 7 from J; bases not matched to a gene: 16. This CDR3 has 17 amino acids. CDR3: CASSQGGLGAQTHTQYF. The DNA of the CDR3 is TGTGCCAGCAGCCAGGGTGGACTAGGAGCTCAGACTCATACGCAGTATTTT.

This clone showed up just a few times. The genes are TRBV19 and TRBJ2-1; D perhaps matches TRBD1 (5 bases). The V gene lost 5 bases and the J gene lost 4 bases, with 12 bases spanning the gap. The CDR3 totals 14 residues. Germline-derived CDR1 and CDR2 are LNHDA and SQIVND (reference sequence). The CDR3 coding sequence is TGTGCCAGTAGTGCCCAGGGTAATTACAATGAGCAGTTCTTC. As protein: CASSAQGNYNEQFF.

The chain recombines TRBV10-1 with TRBJ2-5, with TRBD2 matching 10 bases. Near its end, the DNA agrees better with TRBJ2-7, so the J call may be wrong. The CDR3 runs 16 residues. Germline CDR1 and CDR2: WNHNN and SYGVQD (reference sequence). The CDR3 loop is CASSESGLAGDNEQYF. The CDR3 coding sequence is TGCGCCAGCAGTGAGTCCGGGCTAGCGGGGGACAACGAGCAGTACTTC.

The chain combines TRBV7-2 with TRBJ1-2; D is unresolved. This CDR3 spans 15 amino acids. CDR1 is SGHTA, CDR2 FQGNSA, per germline. The V and J ends lost 3 bases and 0 bases respectively, with 11 bases between them. The CDR3 DNA sequence: TGTGCCAGCAGCTTTATCAGGCAGGCTAACTATGGCTACACCTTC. Its protein product is CASSFIRQANYGYTF.

The chain uses TRBV10-1 and TRBJ1-3; a possible D gene is TRBD1 (6 bases). CDR3 length: 13 residues. The germline V gene has CDR1 WNHNN and CDR2 SYGVQD (reference sequence). Deletions cut 9 bases from V and 4 bases from J, with 13 bases between. In DNA, the CDR3 is TGCGCCAGGAGGGGGGGGGAAGGAAACACCATATATTTT. Its protein is CARRGGEGNTIYF.

The rearrangement joins TRBV29-1 to TRBJ2-6, with a possible D match to TRBD1 (6 bases). This CDR3 has 19 amino acids. From germline, CDR1 is SQVTM and CDR2 ANQGSEA. The V and J ends lost 4 bases and 0 bases respectively, with 22 bases between them. Here the CDR3 reads CSVVGGGEPALSGANVLTF. DNA of the CDR3: TGCAGCGTTGTTGGGGGCGGAGAGCCCGCCCTCTCTGGGGCCAACGTCCTGACTTTC. Combining the CDR3 with reference TRBV29-1 and TRBJ2-6 gives the whole variable domain SAVISQKPSRDICQRGTSLTIQCQVDSQVTMMFWYRQQPGQSLTLIATANQGSEATYESGFVIDKFPISRPNLTFSTLTVSNMSPEDSSIYLCSVVGGGEPALSGANVLTFGAGSRLTVL.

The chain couples TRBV15 to TRBJ2-1, with 10 positions matching TRBD1. The J segment lost 3 bases and the V segment lost 5 bases, leaving 1 base of the junction unmatched. This CDR3 is built from 14 residues. CDR1 is LNHNV and CDR2 is YYDKDF in the germline V gene (reference sequence). CDR3 sequence: CATSGDRGYNEQFF. In DNA, the CDR3 is TGTGCCACCAGCGGGGACAGGGGCTACAATGAGCAGTTCTTC.

The chain links TRBV7-9 to TRBJ1-2; tentative D call: TRBD1 (6 bases). Per the germline V gene, CDR1 is SEHNR and CDR2 is FQNEAQ (reference sequence). V shed 1 base and J shed 4 bases, with 13 bases lying between them. This CDR3 is 15 amino acids long. CDR3 amino acids: CASSLEQGSGYGYTF. The CDR3 nucleotides read TGTGCCAGCAGCTTAGAACAGGGCTCAGGCTATGGCTACACCTTC.

The rearrangement joins TRBV7-9 to TRBJ2-4, with a weak D call TRBD1 (5 bases). CDR3 length: 14 residues. The V end lost 4 bases, the J end lost 3 bases, and 10 bases lay between the germline ends. CDR1 and CDR2 from the germline V gene are SEHNR and FQNEAQ (reference sequence). The CDR3 DNA reads TGTGCCAGCAGCTCAGGGTTCGTCAAAAACATTCAGTACTTC. Encoded protein: CASSSGFVKNIQYF.

The CDR3, as DNA: TGTGCCCCAAAGACAGGCGCGGAAGGCTACACCTTC. It codes for CAPKTGAEGYTF. V gene TRBV2 combines with J gene TRBJ1-2; D might be TRBD1 (6 bases). Germline assignment: CDR1 SNHLY and CDR2 FYNNEI. This CDR3 contains 12 residues. The germline V and J ends were trimmed by 11 bases and 8 bases, with 18 bases remaining between them.

The CDR3 DNA sequence: TGTGCCAGCAGCGCCCAGAACTATGGCTACACCTTC. It specifies CASSAQNYGYTF. This chain links TRBV7-9 with TRBJ1-2; no definite D call. CDR1 and CDR2 (germline): SEHNR, FQNEAQ (reference sequence). This CDR3 spans 12 amino acids. V lost 5 bases and J 2 bases, leaving 6 bases between the germline ends.

The chain joins TRBV7-9 to TRBJ1-3; 8 bases map to TRBD1. V trimming: 5 bases; J trimming: 0 bases; junction bases outside the gene matches: 6. Germline V gene sequence: CDR1 SEHNR, CDR2 FQNEAQ (reference sequence). The CDR3 consists of 16 residues. The CDR3 DNA is TGTGCCAGCAGCCCATGGGACAGGCCCTCTGGAAACACCATATATTTT. As protein: CASSPWDRPSGNTIYF.

The gene calls are TRBV11-2 and TRBJ2-1, with TRBD2 matching 9 bases. This CDR3 has 17 residues. CDR1 SGHAT and CDR2 FQNNGV come from the germline V gene. V lost 6 bases to trimming and J lost 2 bases; unmatched junction nucleotides: 11. The CDR3 DNA sequence: TGTGCCAGCAGGCCCATAGCGGGAGCGCGCCCCTACAATGAGCAGTTCTTC. Protein: CASRPIAGARPYNEQFF.

The chain joins TRBV19 to TRBJ2-1; 11 nucleotides align to TRBD1. V shed 0 bases and J 8 bases; nucleotides not matched to a gene: 6. The CDR3 loop spans 16 amino acids. The germline V gene has CDR1 LNHDA and CDR2 SQIVND (reference sequence). CDR3 coding DNA: TGTGCCAGTAGTATAGAATTCGGGACAGGGGGGTATGAGCAGTTCTTC. It is translated as CASSIEFGTGGYEQFF.

This rearrangement joins TRBV5-1 to TRBJ1-3, with a tentative D call TRBD1 (5 bases). The CDR3 runs to 13 residues. V was clipped by 4 bases and J by 4 bases, with 9 bases between them. Germline CDR1 SGHRS, CDR2 YFSETQ. CDR3 nucleotides: TGCGCCAGCAGCACGGACAAAGGAAACACCATATATTTT. Residues: CASSTDKGNTIYF. Full variable domain (rest looked up from reference TRBV5-1 and TRBJ1-3): KAGVTQTPRYLIKTRGQQVTLSCSPISGHRSVSWYQQTPGQGLQFLFEYFSETQRNKGNFPGRFSGRQFSNSRSEMNVSTLELGDSALYLCASSTDKGNTIYFGEGSWLTVV.

The genes are TRBV5-8 and TRBJ2-7, with 9 bases aligning to TRBD1. Germline values: CDR1 SGHTS, CDR2 YDEGEE. The CDR3 runs to 13 residues. V lost 5 bases and J lost 6; bases outside the gene matches: 6. CDR3 protein: CASSRDRESEQYV. The CDR3 DNA sequence: TGTGCCAGCAGTAGGGACAGGGAGAGCGAGCAGTACGTC.

The V call is TRBV11-2, the J call TRBJ2-4; TRBD1 agrees at 7 bases. Germline CDR1 and CDR2: SGHAT and FQNNGV. This CDR3 contains 13 residues. V was clipped by 9 bases and J by 5 bases; unmatched bases: 7. This CDR3 is CASMRDSENIQYF. CDR3 bases: TGTGCCAGTATGAGGGACAGTGAAAACATTCAGTACTTC. The entire variable domain, with the rest obtained from reference TRBV11-2 and TRBJ2-4, is as follows: EAGVAQSPRYKIIEKRQSVAFWCNPISGHATLYWYQQILGQGPKLLIQFQNNGVVDDSQLPKDRFSAERLKGVDSTLKIQPAKLEDSAVYLCASMRDSENIQYFGAGTRLSVL.

In the case of this clone: The sample has other DNA sequences that encode this CDR3 too. CDR3 bases: TGTGCCAGCAGCGTAGGGCAGGGTTGGGATCAGCCCCAGCATTTT. It is translated as CASSVGQGWDQPQHF. The V and J genes are TRBV9 and TRBJ1-5; possible D gene TRBD1, 5 bases. This CDR3 is 15 amino acids long. In germline, CDR1 is SGDLS, CDR2 YYNGEE. The V end was cut by 0 bases, the J end by 5 bases, with 12 bases between.

The chain is built from TRBV5-1 and TRBJ2-2; 7 nucleotides line up with TRBD2. This CDR3 is built from 15 residues. V lost 7 bases, J lost 4 bases, and 10 bases stayed unmatched. Germline V CDR1 and CDR2: SGHRS, YFSETQ. CDR3 region: CASGPAGVSTGELFF. CDR3 DNA sequence: TGCGCCAGCGGTCCGGCGGGGGTTAGCACCGGGGAGCTGTTTTTT.

The CDR3 loop reads CASSVGENSPLHF. CDR3 coding DNA: TGCGCCAGCAGTGTTGGGGAGAATTCACCCCTCCACTTT. The chain links TRBV10-1 to TRBJ1-6; D gene unclear. Trimming left V 4 bases short and J 7 bases short, with 8 bases between. The CDR3 spans 13 residues. Germline CDR1 is WNHNN and CDR2 is SYGVQD (reference sequence).

J is TRBJ2-1 and V is TRBV7-9; 10 bases map to TRBD1. Germline V CDR1 and CDR2: SEHNR, FQNEAQ (reference sequence). The CDR3 sequence is 15 residues long. The J segment lost 6 bases and the V segment lost 5 bases, leaving 7 bases of the junction unmatched. CDR3 in DNA: TGTGCCAGCAGCCACTCGGGACAGGGGTCCAATGAGCAGTTCTTC. This sequence encodes CASSHSGQGSNEQFF. Using reference TRBV7-9 and TRBJ2-1 for the parts outside the CDR3, the full variable domain is DTGVSQNPRHKITKRGQNVTFRCDPISEHNRLYWYRQTLGQGPEFLTYFQNEAQLEKSRLLSDRFSAERPKGSFSTLEIQRTEQGDSAMYLCASSHSGQGSNEQFFGPGTRLTVL.

This chain uses TRBV14 with TRBJ2-5; perhaps TRBD2 as D (5 bases). CDR1 and CDR2 (germline): SGHDN, FVKESK. V lost 6 bases, J lost 4 bases, and 12 bases lay in between. The CDR3 extends over 13 amino acids. The CDR3 DNA follows: TGTGCCAGCAGGGACGGTGGGAGAGAGACCCAGTACTTC. Translating gives CASRDGGRETQYF.

V and J are TRBV18 and TRBJ2-3, with D possibly matching TRBD2 (5 bases). Germline V gene sequence: CDR1 KGHSH, CDR2 LQKENI. CDR3 size: 15 residues. The V gene lost 2 bases and the J gene lost 0 bases, with 9 bases spanning the gap. Here the CDR3 DNA reads TGTGCCAGCTCACCAAACCGGGGAAGCACAGATACGCAGTATTTT. Translated, it gives CASSPNRGSTDTQYF.

The chain recombines TRBV11-2 with TRBJ1-4; the match to TRBD1 covers 11 bases. V shed 5 bases, J shed 10 bases, and the junction held 6 bases outside the gene matches. Germline CDR1 is SGHAT and CDR2 is FQNNGV. The CDR3 runs 14 residues. CDR3 region: CASSQDRGPGKLFF. CDR3 in DNA: TGTGCCAGCAGCCAGGACAGGGGGCCAGGAAAACTGTTTTTT. The full variable domain, in which reference TRBV11-2 and TRBJ1-4 provide the parts outside the CDR3, is EAGVAQSPRYKIIEKRQSVAFWCNPISGHATLYWYQQILGQGPKLLIQFQNNGVVDDSQLPKDRFSAERLKGVDSTLKIQPAKLEDSAVYLCASSQDRGPGKLFFGSGTQLSVL.

The genes are TRBV28 and TRBJ2-3; 12 bases align to TRBD2. The CDR3 is 16 residues long. Germline V CDR1 and CDR2: MDHEN, SYDVKM. Unmatched junction bases numbered 10, after V lost 8 bases and J lost 4 bases. The CDR3 sequence is CASHSSGGGLADTQYF. Written as DNA, the CDR3 is TGTGCCAGCCATTCTAGCGGGGGGGGGTTGGCAGATACGCAGTATTTT.

J is TRBJ2-5 and V is TRBV18; D might be TRBD1 (5 bases). This CDR3 is 13 amino acids long. Germline values: CDR1 KGHSH, CDR2 LQKENI. Trimming shortened V by 6 bases and J by 4 bases, and 12 bases separated the two germline ends. CDR3 residues: CASSLGQGETQYF. The CDR3 DNA sequence: TGTGCCAGCTCTCTCGGGCAGGGAGAGACCCAGTACTTC.

The rearrangement links TRBV7-2 to TRBJ2-7; D call uncertain. The germline CDR1 and CDR2 sequences are SGHTA and FQGNSA. This CDR3 has 15 residues. The V and J ends lost 2 bases and 0 bases respectively, with 11 bases between them. Written as DNA, the CDR3 is TGTGCCAGCAGCTTAAGCCACCCTGCCTCCTACGAGCAGTACTTC. Amino acid sequence: CASSLSHPASYEQYF.